What follows are 19 T cell receptor beta chains derived from one specimen sequenced in a study of CD8 T cells in Susac syndrome. Reverse transcription of about 0.45 to 1 ug RNA was carried out with random hexamers. One entry per CDR3 protein, called by TCRdb with MiXCR from the immunoSEQ multiplex PCR reads. The sample carries more than 200,000 distinct CDR3 sequences, approximately 90% recorded once. Sequenced sample: CD8+ T cells from PBMCs. These receptors came from a human donor with multiple sclerosis.

This rearrangement joins TRBV30 to TRBJ1-2; D gene unclear. The CDR3 is 9 residues long. V lost 6 bases and J lost 10, with 9 bases in between. The germline gives CDR1 GTSNPN, CDR2 SVGIG (reference sequence). The CDR3 loop reads CACGPYYTF. CDR3 DNA sequence: TGTGCCTGCGGGCCGTACTACACCTTC.

The V gene is TRBV7-2, the J gene TRBJ2-7; 7 bases match TRBD1. This CDR3 has 15 amino acids. The ends lost 5 bases at V and 3 bases at J; junction bases unmatched: 10. The germline V gene encodes CDR1 SGHTA and CDR2 FQGNSA. The chain's CDR3 is CASSIPGQRNYEQYF. The CDR3, as DNA: TGTGCCAGCAGCATACCGGGACAGAGAAACTACGAGCAGTACTTC.

This clonotype was detected once. The rearrangement joins TRBV27 to TRBJ1-2; 7 nucleotides line up with TRBD1. The V gene end was trimmed by 0 bases and the J gene end by 4 bases; junction bases not matched to a gene: 2. This CDR3 has 14 amino acids. The germline gives CDR1 MNHEY, CDR2 SMNVEV (reference sequence). This CDR3 is CASSLSGTAYGYTF. The DNA of the CDR3 is TGTGCCAGCAGTTTATCCGGGACAGCCTATGGCTACACCTTC.

The table lists this clonotype with a count of one. This chain connects TRBV30 to TRBJ2-7; 9 nucleotides line up with TRBD1. Germline V gene data show CDR1 as GTSNPN and CDR2 as SVGIG (reference sequence). This CDR3 contains 14 residues. V lost 2 bases, J lost 2 bases, and 4 bases stayed unmatched. The DNA of the CDR3 is TGTGCCTGGAGTTCGGGACAGGGACCCTACGAGCAGTACTTC. Its protein is CAWSSGQGPYEQYF.

This chain links TRBV5-4 with TRBJ2-1, with D perhaps assigned TRBD1 or TRBD2 (5 bases each). Trimming cost V 2 bases and J 0 bases, with 9 bases left between them. Germline lookup yields CDR1 SGHNT and CDR2 YYREEE (reference sequence). The CDR3 is made up of 15 amino acids. The CDR3 spells CASSFGADSYNEQFF. The DNA of the CDR3 is TGTGCCAGCAGCTTCGGGGCGGACTCCTACAATGAGCAGTTCTTC.

CDR3 sequence reads: CASSYDRDKHTDTQYF. In DNA, the CDR3 is TGTGCCAGCAGTTACGACCGGGACAAACACACAGATACGCAGTATTTT. The chain combines TRBV2 with TRBJ2-3; TRBD1 might be the D (6 bases). In germline, CDR1 is SNHLY, CDR2 FYNNEI. The CDR3 has 16 residues. Trimming shortened V by 5 bases and J by 2 bases, and 17 bases separated the two germline ends.

V is TRBV2 and J is TRBJ1-4, with D perhaps TRBD1 (5 bases). Germline V gives CDR1 SNHLY, CDR2 FYNNEI. V lost 3 bases to trimming and J lost 8 bases, with 16 bases between them. CDR3 size: 15 residues. CDR3 sequence (DNA): TGTGCCAGCAGTGATCCCGGGGGAATGGAGGAAAAACTGTTTTTT. This translates into CASSDPGGMEEKLFF.

The rearrangement uses TRBV6-5 and TRBJ1-6; 8 bases line up with TRBD1. Looked up from germline, CDR1 is MNHEY and CDR2 is SVGAGI. The CDR3 spans 15 residues. The V gene end was trimmed by 7 bases and the J gene end by 6 bases; junction bases not matched to a gene: 8. In DNA, the CDR3 is TGTGCCAGCAAGACTCAGGGGGCAATTAATTCACCCCTCCACTTT. It translates to CASKTQGAINSPLHF.

The chain couples TRBV20-1 to TRBJ2-3; 7 bases align to TRBD1. Looked up from germline, CDR1 is DFQATT and CDR2 is SNEGSKA (reference sequence). J gave up 7 bases and V 7 bases, and 5 bases lay outside the gene matches. The CDR3 spans 11 residues. The chain's CDR3 is CSVRGLYTQYF. The CDR3 DNA follows: TGCAGTGTCAGGGGGTTATATACGCAGTATTTT.

The chain couples TRBV6-5 to TRBJ2-1, with D unclear. The V gene's germline CDR1 is MNHEY and CDR2 SVGAGI. This CDR3 contains 15 residues. Deletions cut 0 bases from V and 6 bases from J, with 12 bases between. The CDR3 here is CASSYSSGTLNEQFF. CDR3 bases: TGTGCCAGCAGTTACTCGAGTGGTACCCTCAATGAGCAGTTCTTC.

V gene TRBV12-3 or TRBV12-4 combines with J gene TRBJ2-7; no firm D call. V gave up 3 bases and J gave up 5 bases, with 17 bases separating them. The length of the CDR3 is 15 residues. The CDR3 nucleotides are TGTGCCAGCAGTTTCGCTGGTCAGACCCCCCACGAGCAGTACTTC. This codes for CASSFAGQTPHEQYF.

The chain carries TRBV2 and TRBJ2-7; 7 nucleotides agree with TRBD1. The germline V gene encodes CDR1 SNHLY and CDR2 FYNNEI. CDR3 length equals 16 residues. The V gene end was trimmed by 5 bases and the J gene end by 4 bases; junction bases not matched to a gene: 14. CDR3 residues: CASSPRAGTALYEQYF. The CDR3, as DNA: TGTGCCAGCAGTCCCCGAGCCGGGACAGCCTTGTACGAGCAGTACTTC.

This clonotype was counted between two and nine times. The chain joins TRBV7-6 to TRBJ2-7; TRBD1 agrees at 8 bases. Per germline, CDR1 SGHVS and CDR2 FNYEAQ. The CDR3 length is 14 residues. J lost 2 bases, V lost 4 bases, and 4 bases had no gene match. Here the CDR3 DNA reads TGTGCCAGCAGCTCGGGGACAGGAACCTACGAGCAGTACTTC. Amino acids: CASSSGTGTYEQYF.

The J gene is TRBJ2-1, the V gene TRBV27, with 9 bases matching TRBD2. Trimming removed 8 bases from V and 0 bases from J; junction bases left unmatched: 2. The germline V gene encodes CDR1 MNHEY and CDR2 SMNVEV (reference sequence). The CDR3 length is 14 residues. Here the CDR3 DNA reads TGTGCCAGCGGACTAGCGAGCTCCTACAATGAGCAGTTCTTC. It encodes CASGLASSYNEQFF.

This rearrangement joins TRBV7-9 to TRBJ2-7; D is perhaps TRBD2 (5 bases). Germline V gene lookup returns CDR1 SEHNR and CDR2 FQNEAQ (reference sequence). CDR3 length: 13 amino acids. V was cut by 6 bases and J by 5 bases, with 14 bases left in between. The CDR3 spells CASSPGLTHEQYF. The CDR3 region has the DNA TGTGCCAGCAGTCCTGGACTGACGCACGAGCAGTACTTC.

CDR3 nucleotide sequence: TGCAGTGCCCGTGGATGGGGGGGGGAAGGGGAGACCCAGTACTTC. Its protein is CSARGWGGEGETQYF. V gene TRBV20-1 combines with J gene TRBJ2-5; 7 positions match TRBD2. Germline CDR1 reads DFQATT; CDR2 reads SNEGSKA (reference sequence). V was pared by 6 bases and J by 5 bases, with 15 bases of the junction left unmatched. The CDR3 contains 15 residues.

This clonotype appeared once. The chain carries TRBV4-3 and TRBJ2-7, with TRBD1 identical over 10 bases. V lost 4 bases to trimming and J lost 4 bases; unmatched junction nucleotides: 10. CDR1 is LGHNA and CDR2 is YSLEER in the germline V gene. The CDR3 totals 16 residues. The CDR3, as DNA: TGCGCCAGCAGCCGAACGCGGGGGACAGGGGTATACGAGCAGTACTTC. It translates to CASSRTRGTGVYEQYF.

This clonotype was seen just once. The chain recombines TRBV5-1 with TRBJ2-5; 8 nucleotides agree with TRBD2. The CDR3 length is 16 residues. Germline V lookup: CDR1 SGHRS, CDR2 YFSETQ. V shed 0 bases, J shed 2 bases, and the junction held 6 bases outside the gene matches. DNA of the CDR3: TGCGCCAGCAGCTTGGAGATAGCGGGGATACAAGAGACCCAGTACTTC. It yields the protein CASSLEIAGIQETQYF.

A remark on this clonotype: Sequence at one end of the junction differs from germline and may be a read error. The J gene is TRBJ2-2, the V gene TRBV7-7; TRBD2 is a possible D gene (5 bases). The CDR3 consists of 14 residues. CDR1 SSHAT and CDR2 FNYEAQ come from the germline V gene (reference sequence). CDR3: CASSSGINTGELFF. CDR3 DNA: TGTGCTAGCAGCTCCGGGATTAACACCGGGGAGCTGTTTTTT.